Presented here are 17 T cell receptor beta chains from one specimen sequenced in a study of PD-1 blockade in classical Hodgkin lymphoma. All patients experienced relapse after autologous stem cell transplantation, and brentuximab vedotin exposure was variable. Generated by immunoSEQ multiplex PCR, the TCRdb table keeps only in-frame clones and is missing some. This sample has over 50,000 clones, with approximately 73% found just once. The material was peripheral blood mononuclear cells (PBMCs), obtained before the second cycle of nivolumab. These receptors came from a human donor with classical Hodgkin lymphoma.

The chain uses TRBV6-5 and TRBJ2-7; D gene unclear. V shed 6 bases and J shed 3 bases, with 18 bases lying between them. The length of the CDR3 is 15 residues. Germline lookup yields CDR1 MNHEY and CDR2 SVGAGI. The CDR3 coding sequence is TGTGCCAGCAGCCCCTGGGCTAGGGCTTACTACGAGCAGTACTTC. It encodes CASSPWARAYYEQYF.

This clone was detected once. The J gene is TRBJ1-2, the V gene TRBV18, with no clear D. The CDR3 contains 12 residues. The V gene's germline CDR1 is KGHSH and CDR2 LQKENI. V was clipped by 1 base and J by 3 bases, with 3 bases between them. The CDR3 here is CASSPLHYGYTF. Written as DNA, the CDR3 is TGTGCCAGCTCACCACTCCACTATGGCTACACCTTC. The complete variable domain, with remaining parts taken from reference TRBV18 and TRBJ1-2, reads NAGVMQNPRHLVRRRGQEARLRCSPMKGHSHVYWYRQLPEEGLKFMVYLQKENIIDESGMPKERFSAEFPKEGPSILRIQQVVRGDSAAYFCASSPLHYGYTFGSGTRLTVV.

The chain employs TRBV27 and TRBJ1-1; no reliable D call. The V gene lost 3 bases and the J gene lost 1 base, with 6 bases spanning the gap. This CDR3 region has 13 residues. Germline CDR1 reads MNHEY; CDR2 reads SMNVEV (reference sequence). CDR3 sequence (DNA): TGTGCCAGCAGTTTCAGTAAGAACACTGAAGCTTTCTTT. It translates to CASSFSKNTEAFF.

The chain employs TRBV7-9 and TRBJ1-5; 9 bases are shared with TRBD1. Germline V gene sequence: CDR1 SEHNR, CDR2 FQNEAQ (reference sequence). J was trimmed by 16 bases and V by 5 bases; bases with no gene match: 9. The CDR3 is made up of 12 amino acids. As DNA, the CDR3 is TGTGCCAGCAGCCCGGGACAGGGTGCGAAACATTTT. As protein: CASSPGQGAKHF.

J is TRBJ2-3 and V is TRBV7-3; a weak D match, TRBD2 (5 bases). This CDR3 is 13 amino acids long. V gave up 2 bases and J gave up 6 bases, with 9 bases separating them. The germline V gene has CDR1 SGHTA and CDR2 FQGTGA. CDR3 bases: TGTGCCAGCAGCTTACCTCCGGGGGATACGCAGTATTTT. Translating it yields CASSLPPGDTQYF.

The chain employs TRBV7-2 and TRBJ2-3, with D uncertain. The germline CDR1 and CDR2 sequences are SGHTA and FQGNSA. V was clipped by 4 bases and J by 0 bases, with 17 bases between them. This CDR3 comprises 17 residues. The CDR3 sequence is CASSSRPFPPSTDTQYF. The CDR3 DNA reads as TGTGCCAGCAGCTCACGACCGTTTCCTCCTAGCACAGATACGCAGTATTTT.

V usage is TRBV6-4 and J usage is TRBJ2-2; no clear D. There are 12 residues in the CDR3. CDR1 and CDR2 from the germline V gene are MRHNA and SNTAGT. The V and J ends lost 2 bases and 6 bases respectively, with 4 bases between them. In nucleotides, the CDR3 is TGTGCCAGCAGTGACAGGGCCGGGGAGCTGTTTTTT. Translation: CASSDRAGELFF.

V and J are TRBV6-6 and TRBJ1-2; TRBD1 matches at 7 bases. V was clipped by 6 bases and J by 6 bases; unmatched bases: 4. The V gene's germline CDR1 is MNHNY and CDR2 SVGAGI (reference sequence). CDR3 size: 12 residues. CDR3 in amino acids: CASSHGQDGYTF. The CDR3 DNA sequence: TGTGCCAGCAGCCACGGACAGGATGGCTACACCTTC.

V is TRBV5-1 and J is TRBJ1-1, with D uncertain. Germline CDR1 and CDR2: SGHRS and YFSETQ. V was shortened by 2 bases and J by 4 bases, with 12 bases between the two germline ends. This CDR3 comprises 14 residues. Here the CDR3 reads CASSFIAGSTEAFF. Here the CDR3 DNA reads TGCGCCAGCAGCTTTATTGCGGGTAGCACTGAAGCTTTCTTT.

The V gene is TRBV10-3, the J gene TRBJ2-3; possibly TRBD2 for D (6 bases). The CDR3 is made up of 16 amino acids. The V and J ends lost 4 bases and 5 bases respectively, with 19 bases between them. Germline values: CDR1 ENHRY, CDR2 SYGVKD. The CDR3 sequence is CAISALVGSQGDTQYF. Here the CDR3 DNA reads TGTGCCATCAGTGCGCTTGTCGGGAGTCAGGGAGATACGCAGTATTTT.

The table lists this clone with a count of one. J is TRBJ2-7 and V is TRBV5-4, with 8 bases that match TRBD1. This CDR3 is built from 12 residues. The germline CDR1 and CDR2 sequences are SGHNT and YYREEE (reference sequence). Trimming cost V 4 bases and J 10 bases; bases outside gene matches: 7. The CDR3 sequence: CASSGTQGAQYF. The CDR3 nucleotides read TGTGCCAGCAGCGGAACTCAGGGGGCTCAGTACTTC.

V and J are TRBV7-9 and TRBJ2-2; 9 positions match TRBD1. After removal of 1 base from V and 5 bases from J, the junction contained 8 bases not matched to a gene. In germline, CDR1 is SEHNR, CDR2 FQNEAQ (reference sequence). CDR3 length: 17 residues. The CDR3, as DNA: TGTGCCAGCAGCTTAGGGACCAACAGGGGGCGGACCGGGGAGCTGTTTTTT. Protein: CASSLGTNRGRTGELFF.

This clone was found once. The V call is TRBV6-5, the J call TRBJ1-5; no clear D. This CDR3 is built from 10 residues. V was clipped by 8 bases and J by 4 bases, with 3 bases between them. CDR1 is MNHEY and CDR2 is SVGAGI in the germline V gene. For the CDR3, the DNA is TGTGCCAGCGAAAATCAGCCCCAGCATTTT. Its protein product is CASENQPQHF.

This clone was detected a few times. The chain joins TRBV29-1 to TRBJ2-3; 7 bases match TRBD1. V shed 8 bases, J shed 6 bases, and the junction held 14 bases outside the gene matches. The CDR3 runs 14 residues. CDR1 and CDR2 (germline): SQVTM, ANQGSEA. The CDR3 loop is CSTTGAGWEDTQYF. In DNA form, the CDR3 reads TGCAGCACAACAGGGGCTGGGTGGGAGGATACGCAGTATTTT.

This sequence joins TRBV10-1 and TRBJ2-1, with TRBD1 matching 8 bases. V lost 0 bases to trimming and J lost 9 bases; unmatched junction nucleotides: 7. The CDR3 consists of 15 residues. The V gene's germline CDR1 is WNHNN and CDR2 SYGVQD (reference sequence). The CDR3 reads CASSESGQGAAEQFF. Written as DNA, the CDR3 is TGCGCCAGCAGTGAGTCGGGGCAGGGGGCGGCTGAGCAGTTCTTC.

This chain links TRBV29-1 with TRBJ1-4; a weak D match, TRBD1 (5 bases). CDR1 is SQVTM and CDR2 is ANQGSEA in the germline V gene. V shed 0 bases and J shed 5 bases, with 7 bases lying between them. This CDR3 has 13 amino acids. The CDR3 nucleotides read TGCAGCGTTGAAGAGGGGGGAAATGAAAAACTGTTTTTT. This gives the protein CSVEEGGNEKLFF.

This clone was recorded once. The genes are TRBV19 and TRBJ1-3; D is unresolved. With 3 bases removed from V and 9 bases from J, the gap between germline ends came to 18 bases. Germline V lookup: CDR1 LNHDA, CDR2 SQIVND (reference sequence). The CDR3 is 15 residues long. Written as DNA, the CDR3 is TGTGCCAGTAGTATGGGAAGCTCATCCGGAGGCACCATATATTTT. Its protein product is CASSMGSSSGGTIYF.